This T cell receptor (beta chain) is drawn from a study of blood T cell repertoires in COVID-19. For the study at large: PBMCs, B-cell-depleted T cells, or T cells provided the cDNA or gDNA that made up the material.

In the original processing: Estimated nucleated cell counts came from reference gene primer amplification. Assay used: immunoSEQ multiplex PCR; TCRdb lists only in-frame clones, some missing. V and J calls and clone size are copied from that table; D and trimming were computed from the DNA. The sample includes approximately 100,000 clones, around 84% seen only once; the top ten take around 1.9%. From germline, CDR1 is LNHDA and CDR2 SQIVND (reference sequence). There are 15 residues in the CDR3. V lost 1 base and J lost 3, with 12 bases in between. The sequence came from a woman between 65 and 79 years old with active or convalescent COVID-19. Sequenced: peripheral blood. V and J are TRBV19 and TRBJ2-5; D perhaps matches TRBD1 (5 bases). CDR3 DNA: TGTGCCAGTAGTATAGGTGTTACAGGTGAAGAGACCCAGTACTTC. Translating gives CASSIGVTGEETQYF. Full variable domain (rest looked up from reference TRBV19 and TRBJ2-5): DGGITQSPKYLFRKEGQNVTLSCEQNLNHDAMYWYRQDPGQGLRLIYYSQIVNDFQKGDIAEGYSVSREKKESFPLTVTSAQKNPTAFYLCASSIGVTGEETQYFGPGTRLLVL.